This passage covers 32 T cell receptor beta chains from one sample sequenced in a study of blood T cells in healthy people across ages. A second PCR, run for about 6 to 12 cycles, used a sample-barcoded 5' primer plus a J-beta primer mix. Each CDR3 protein is one row after TCRdb ran MiXCR on the 5' RACE reads. The sample has about 1.4 million distinct CDR3 sequences, around 59% seen once; the top ten hold 6.5% to 8.5%. The sample taken for sequencing was blood. These receptors were obtained from a young man in good health.

With respect to this clonotype: This may come from a read error, since a much larger clone is one base off. It is unclear where the CDR3 begins or ends on the DNA, so no DNA is shown, and the CDR3 is as TCRdb lists it. V is TRBV28 and J is TRBJ2-5; no DNA check was done on the table's D call, TRBD2. The CDR3 length equals 15 residues, ends included. Germline V CDR1 and CDR2: MDHEN, SYDVKM. CDR3 sequence: CASILAEGVQETQYF.

The chain employs TRBV20-1 and TRBJ2-5; D may be TRBD1 (6 bases). CDR3 length: 13 amino acids. The germline V and J ends were trimmed by 2 bases and 5 bases, with 12 bases remaining between them. Germline V gene data show CDR1 as DFQATT and CDR2 as SNEGSKA (reference sequence). In DNA, the CDR3 is TGCAGTGCTAGACCACAGGGTCGGGAGACCCAGTACTTC. This codes for CSARPQGRETQYF.

The chain joins TRBV4-1 to TRBJ1-5; maybe TRBD1 (5 bases). Germline CDR1 reads MGHRA; CDR2 reads YSYEKL. V was clipped by 0 bases and J by 10 bases, with 16 bases between them. The CDR3 is 15 amino acids. The CDR3 sequence is CASSQDERGGGPQHF. As DNA, the CDR3 is TGCGCCAGCAGCCAAGACGAACGGGGGGGAGGACCCCAGCATTTT.

The rearrangement uses TRBV6-6 and TRBJ1-1; D unclear. The CDR3 runs to 16 residues. The V gene lost 6 bases and the J gene lost 1 base, with 18 bases spanning the gap. From germline, CDR1 is MNHNY and CDR2 SVGAGI (reference sequence). The CDR3 bases are TGTGCCAGCAGCCTTTCTTCGAGGCCGCCGAACACTGAAGCTTTCTTT. This translates into CASSLSSRPPNTEAFF.

This rearrangement joins TRBV12-3 or TRBV12-4 to TRBJ2-1; TRBD2 aligns across 7 bases. The CDR3 length is 17 residues. Trimming at V came to 3 bases and at J to 1 base, leaving 9 bases not matched to a gene. The CDR3 spells CASSFGAPSGSYNEQFF. The DNA of the CDR3 is TGTGCCAGCAGTTTCGGGGCTCCTAGCGGATCCTACAATGAGCAGTTCTTC.

The gene calls are TRBV10-3 and TRBJ2-3; TRBD2 might be the D (5 bases). CDR1 and CDR2 (germline): ENHRY, SYGVKD. V was clipped by 6 bases and J by 10 bases, with 20 bases between them. The CDR3 consists of 14 residues. The CDR3 DNA follows: TGTGCCATCAGGGCCGAACATACTAGATCCCCGCAGTATTTT. This encodes CAIRAEHTRSPQYF.

The V and J genes are TRBV7-2 and TRBJ1-3; weak D call: TRBD1 (6 bases). Looked up from germline, CDR1 is SGHTA and CDR2 is FQGNSA. There are 11 residues in the CDR3. V dropped 11 bases and J dropped 4 bases, with 9 bases sitting between them. The CDR3 DNA follows: TGTGCCGCAGGGGCCGGAAACACCATATATTTT. Its protein product is CAAGAGNTIYF.

The chain links TRBV20-1 to TRBJ1-1, with TRBD1 as a possible D gene (5 bases). The CDR3 length is 13 residues. The V gene's germline CDR1 is DFQATT and CDR2 SNEGSKA (reference sequence). The V end was cut by 5 bases, the J end by 1 base, with 11 bases between. As DNA, the CDR3 is TGCAGTGCTGGCAGACAGAGGAACACTGAAGCTTTCTTT. This encodes CSAGRQRNTEAFF.

The V and J genes are TRBV6-6 and TRBJ2-1; no reliable D call. There are 15 residues in the CDR3. The V gene lost 0 bases and the J gene lost 1 base, with 7 bases spanning the gap. Germline CDR1 and CDR2: MNHNY and SVGAGI (reference sequence). The CDR3 loop reads CASSYSTVSYNEQFF. In DNA form, the CDR3 reads TGTGCCAGCAGTTACTCTACGGTTTCCTACAATGAGCAGTTCTTC.

V is TRBV11-2 and J is TRBJ2-4, with TRBD1 matching over 10 bases. V lost 5 bases to trimming and J lost 2 bases; unmatched junction nucleotides: 9. The CDR3 extends over 17 amino acids. Germline CDR1 is SGHAT and CDR2 is FQNNGV. The CDR3 reads CASSRGTGADTKNIQYF. The DNA of the CDR3 is TGTGCCAGCAGCAGAGGGACAGGGGCCGACACCAAAAACATTCAGTACTTC.

In DNA form, the CDR3 reads TGCGCCAGCAGCCACTCCGACAAGCTCTGGCAGTATTTT. Residues: CASSHSDKLWQYF. This chain connects TRBV4-1 to TRBJ2-3, with no clear D. V gave up 3 bases and J gave up 11 bases, with 15 bases separating them. The CDR3 is 13 residues long. In germline, CDR1 is MGHRA, CDR2 YSYEKL.

The chain uses TRBV5-1 and TRBJ2-5, with a weak D call TRBD1 (7 bases). The DNA end favors TRBJ2-7, so the J call may be wrong. This CDR3 contains 17 residues. Germline CDR1 reads SGHRS; CDR2 reads YFSETQ. The CDR3 DNA sequence: TGCGCCAGCAGCTTGGGGAGGGCAGGGGGTGTTTACTACGAGCAGTACTTC. This codes for CASSLGRAGGVYYEQYF.

This clonotype was found a few times. The chain has TRBV2 and TRBJ1-2; TRBD1 might be the D (5 bases). The germline V and J ends were trimmed by 2 bases and 4 bases, with 32 bases remaining between them. The germline gives CDR1 SNHLY, CDR2 FYNNEI. The CDR3 loop spans 21 amino acids. CDR3 coding DNA: TGTGCCAGCAGTGAAAGGGAGGGCTATCTCCAGGGAAACCTTCCGAGCTATGGCTACACCTTC. Translated, it gives CASSEREGYLQGNLPSYGYTF.

The rearrangement links TRBV29-1 to TRBJ2-1, with 12 bases aligning to TRBD2. This CDR3 has 14 residues. V gave up 4 bases and J gave up 6 bases; unmatched junction bases: 4. Germline-derived CDR1 and CDR2 are SQVTM and ANQGSEA. Here the CDR3 reads CSVASGRAFNEQFF. Written as DNA, the CDR3 is TGCAGCGTTGCTAGCGGGAGGGCGTTCAATGAGCAGTTCTTC.

The chain joins TRBV4-2 to TRBJ1-5, with D maybe TRBD1 (5 bases). Germline V lookup: CDR1 LGHNA, CDR2 YNFKEQ. The CDR3 is 14 residues long. Trimming took 5 bases from V and 4 from J, leaving 12 bases between them. The CDR3: CASSSRTMNQPQHF. In nucleotides, the CDR3 is TGTGCCAGCAGCTCTCGGACAATGAATCAGCCCCAGCATTTT.

This clonotype was seen only a few times. CDR3 sequence reads: CASSQGTGPDSYEQYF. CDR3 in DNA: TGCGCCAGCAGCCAGGGGACAGGGCCAGATTCCTACGAGCAGTACTTC. This sequence joins TRBV4-3 and TRBJ2-7, with TRBD1 matching 9 bases. CDR3 length: 16 residues. Germline V gives CDR1 LGHNA, CDR2 YSLEER. The junction had 7 bases not matched to a gene; V was cut back by 3 bases and J by 1 base.

This chain links TRBV20-1 with TRBJ2-7; 7 bases map to TRBD2. The J segment lost 0 bases and the V segment lost 8 bases, leaving 7 bases of the junction unmatched. The CDR3 length is 13 residues. CDR1 is DFQATT and CDR2 is SNEGSKA in the germline V gene (reference sequence). CDR3 DNA sequence: TGCAGTTGCACTAGCGCTAGCTCCTACGAGCAGTACTTC. The encoded protein is CSCTSASSYEQYF.

This chain links TRBV20-1 with TRBJ2-7, with D possibly TRBD1 on 6 matching bases. The CDR3 length is 15 residues. Between the trimmed V and J ends, which lost 3 bases and 3 bases, there was a span of 18 bases. CDR1 and CDR2 from the germline V gene are DFQATT and SNEGSKA (reference sequence). CDR3 region: CSASPDRNFFYEQYF. The CDR3 DNA sequence: TGCAGTGCTAGTCCCGACAGGAACTTCTTCTACGAGCAGTACTTC.

As concerns this clonotype: One end of the junction is discordant with germline, which a read error may explain. The V and J genes are TRBV20-1 and TRBJ2-6; D is possibly TRBD2 (5 bases). The CDR3 totals 15 residues. Germline V gene data show CDR1 as DFQATT and CDR2 as SNEGSKA (reference sequence). The CDR3 spells CSARPTSSGANVLTF. DNA of the CDR3: TGTAGTGCTAGACCTACTAGTTCTGGGGCCAACGTCCTGACTTTC.

This clonotype has only a few counts. The rearrangement links TRBV7-2 to TRBJ2-3, with D unresolved. Germline CDR1 is SGHTA and CDR2 is FQGNSA. The germline V and J ends were trimmed by 3 bases and 4 bases, with 8 bases remaining between them. CDR3 length: 13 residues. The CDR3: CASSFRHADTQYF. The CDR3 nucleotides are TGTGCCAGCAGCTTCCGCCATGCAGATACGCAGTATTTT.

The chain links TRBV6-6 to TRBJ2-1, with 7 bases lining up with TRBD2. With V trimmed by 6 bases and J by 4 bases, 3 bases remained unmatched. Germline-derived CDR1 and CDR2 are MNHNY and SVGAGI (reference sequence). This CDR3 comprises 13 residues. This CDR3 is CASRDGGYNEQFF. As DNA, the CDR3 is TGTGCCAGCAGGGACGGGGGGTACAATGAGCAGTTCTTC.

The chain recombines TRBV29-1 with TRBJ1-1; possibly TRBD1 for D (5 bases). The V gene lost 7 bases and the J gene lost 4 bases, with 19 bases spanning the gap. Germline assignment: CDR1 SQVTM and CDR2 ANQGSEA. The CDR3 extends over 14 amino acids. CDR3 coding DNA: TGCAGCGCCCGTCGGGGGGACCCCACCACTGAAGCTTTCTTT. As protein: CSARRGDPTTEAFF.

This clonotype was detected many times. The chain links TRBV25-1 to TRBJ1-4; tentative D call: TRBD1 (6 bases). In germline, CDR1 is MGHDK, CDR2 SYGVNS. The CDR3 is made up of 13 amino acids. With 3 bases removed from V and 10 bases from J, the gap between germline ends came to 12 bases. CDR3 in amino acids: CASSEEQGRKLFF. The CDR3, as DNA: TGTGCCAGCAGTGAGGAACAGGGACGAAAACTGTTTTTT.

The genes are TRBV19 and TRBJ1-4; TRBD1 aligns across 7 bases. Losses at the gene ends were 4 bases for V and 4 bases for J; bases not matched to a gene: 12. Germline assignment: CDR1 LNHDA and CDR2 SQIVND (reference sequence). The CDR3 length is 17 residues. The CDR3 DNA is TGTGCCAGTAGTAAGAACACCGACAGGGCGGGTAATGAAAAACTGTTTTTT. This encodes CASSKNTDRAGNEKLFF.

J is TRBJ2-4 and V is TRBV5-1; 10 bases are a match to TRBD2. From germline, CDR1 is SGHRS and CDR2 YFSETQ. CDR3 length equals 16 residues. The V and J ends lost 4 bases and 6 bases, in that order; junction bases with no gene match: 10. This CDR3 is CASSPGASGRGNIQYF. The CDR3 coding sequence is TGCGCCAGCAGCCCCGGGGCTAGCGGGAGAGGAAACATTCAGTACTTC.

The rearrangement links TRBV7-9 to TRBJ2-1; D possibly corresponds to TRBD2 (5 bases). Near its end, the DNA agrees better with TRBJ2-7, so the J call may be wrong. Germline-derived CDR1 and CDR2 are SEHNR and FQNEAQ (reference sequence). This CDR3 region has 14 residues. DNA of the CDR3: TGTGCCAGCAACGAAGGGAGCTCCTACAATGAGCAGTACTTC. Translation: CASNEGSSYNEQYF.

The chain joins TRBV4-1 to TRBJ1-1; 7 bases line up with TRBD1. Germline V CDR1 and CDR2: MGHRA, YSYEKL. There are 16 residues in the CDR3. The V and J ends lost 4 bases and 8 bases, in that order; junction bases with no gene match: 16. This CDR3 reads CASSPVGLQGRGEAFF. The CDR3 bases are TGCGCCAGCAGCCCAGTAGGCTTACAGGGGAGAGGGGAAGCTTTCTTT.

This chain joins TRBV18 and TRBJ2-1, with D tentatively TRBD1 or TRBD2 (6 bases each). The germline V and J ends were trimmed by 6 bases and 10 bases, with 22 bases remaining between them. Germline loops: CDR1 KGHSH, CDR2 LQKENI. CDR3 length: 15 residues. The CDR3 sequence is CASSQGRVSGGEQFF. In DNA, the CDR3 is TGTGCCAGCTCCCAAGGTCGGGTCTCCGGGGGCGAGCAGTTCTTC.

In its sample, this clonotype was seen a few times. An end of the junction does not agree with germline; a read error may underlie this. This CDR3 is CASSPHRGTDTQYF. The CDR3 DNA reads as TGTGCTAGCAGCCCCCACAGAGGCACAGATACGCAGTATTTT. This sequence joins TRBV7-7 and TRBJ2-3; D gene ambiguous. The CDR3 runs 14 residues. Germline V gives CDR1 SSHAT, CDR2 FNYEAQ (reference sequence).

This chain links TRBV29-1 with TRBJ1-2; TRBD1 matches 8 bases. V was pared by 4 bases and J by 8 bases, with 12 bases of the junction left unmatched. The CDR3 consists of 14 residues. Germline V gives CDR1 SQVTM, CDR2 ANQGSEA. This CDR3 reads CSVGTGNGRGGYTF. The CDR3 DNA reads TGCAGCGTTGGGACAGGGAACGGGAGGGGCGGCTACACCTTC.

The chain has TRBV29-1 and TRBJ1-6; D possibly corresponds to TRBD1 (5 bases). The V gene lost 4 bases and the J gene lost 8 bases, with 12 bases spanning the gap. The length of the CDR3 is 13 residues. Germline assignment: CDR1 SQVTM and CDR2 ANQGSEA. The CDR3 DNA reads TGCAGCGTTGGACAGAGCCAGGATTCACCCCTCCACTTT. Its protein product is CSVGQSQDSPLHF.

This clonotype was seen a single time. The chain employs TRBV5-1 and TRBJ2-5, with D possibly matching TRBD2 (6 bases). This CDR3 region has 19 residues. Looked up from germline, CDR1 is SGHRS and CDR2 is YFSETQ. Trimming removed 2 bases at V and 3 bases at J, with 26 bases between. The CDR3 here is CASSFGMIGAYRREETQYF. In DNA form, the CDR3 reads TGCGCCAGCAGCTTTGGGATGATAGGGGCTTACCGGAGGGAAGAGACCCAGTACTTC.